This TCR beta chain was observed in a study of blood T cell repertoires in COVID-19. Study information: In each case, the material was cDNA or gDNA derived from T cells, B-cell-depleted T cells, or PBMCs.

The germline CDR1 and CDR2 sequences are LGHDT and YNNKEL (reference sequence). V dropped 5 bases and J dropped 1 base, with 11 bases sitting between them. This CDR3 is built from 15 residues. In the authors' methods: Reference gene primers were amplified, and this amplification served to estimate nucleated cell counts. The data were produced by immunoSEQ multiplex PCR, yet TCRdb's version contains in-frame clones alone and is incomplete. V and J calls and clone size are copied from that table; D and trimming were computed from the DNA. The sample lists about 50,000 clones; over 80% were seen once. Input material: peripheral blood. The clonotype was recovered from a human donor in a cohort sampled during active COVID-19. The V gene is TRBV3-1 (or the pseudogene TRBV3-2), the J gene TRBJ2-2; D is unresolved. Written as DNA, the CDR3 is TGTGCCAGCAGCTTCCGACATAGGAACACCGGGGAGCTGTTTTTT. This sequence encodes CASSFRHRNTGELFF.